The 14 T cell receptor beta chains given below trace back to one sample, sequenced in a study of shared clonotypes between healthy human individuals. The table came from immunoSEQ multiplex PCR; TCRdb's copy has only in-frame clones and leaves some out. The repertoire holds about 980,000 clones, with approximately 76% as singletons. Material for sequencing was memory CD4+ T cells sorted from blood. Stated subset: CD45RA-negative fraction. Every receptor here comes from a man aged 18 to 29 in good health.

About this clone: At the DNA level, this CDR3 is encoded by other sequences in the same sample as well. This chain links TRBV9 with TRBJ2-5; 13 bases agree with TRBD2. CDR3 length: 15 amino acids. Germline CDR1 is SGDLS and CDR2 is YYNGEE. V lost 0 bases, J lost 4 bases, and 0 bases stayed unmatched. The CDR3 DNA follows: TGTGCCAGCAGCGTAGGACTAGCGGGAGGAGAGACCCAGTACTTC. This sequence encodes CASSVGLAGGETQYF.

In its sample, this clone was seen once. The V and J genes are TRBV28 and TRBJ2-5; 7 bases fit TRBD2. CDR1 is MDHEN and CDR2 is SYDVKM in the germline V gene. The V gene end was trimmed by 5 bases and the J gene end by 4 bases; junction bases not matched to a gene: 10. The CDR3 has 15 residues. The CDR3 bases are TGTGCCAGCAGTGGGGGAGGGAGGCGGCGAGAGACCCAGTACTTC. Translating gives CASSGGGRRRETQYF.

This clone was seen more than once but under ten times. The rearrangement uses TRBV15 and TRBJ1-2, with 9 positions matching TRBD1. The CDR3 extends over 16 amino acids. V shed 1 base, J shed 4 bases, and the junction held 7 bases outside the gene matches. The germline gives CDR1 LNHNV, CDR2 YYDKDF (reference sequence). The chain's CDR3 is CATSRGTGGRGYGYTF. CDR3 DNA: TGTGCCACCAGCAGAGGTACAGGGGGCAGAGGCTATGGCTACACCTTC.

This CDR3 is CAISDLRTGTYEQYF. The DNA of the CDR3 is TGTGCCATCAGTGATCTTCGGACAGGGACTTACGAGCAGTACTTC. The chain uses TRBV10-3 and TRBJ2-7, with TRBD1 matching over 8 bases. Germline values: CDR1 ENHRY, CDR2 SYGVKD. The CDR3 covers 15 residues. J gave up 4 bases and V 3 bases, and 8 bases lay outside the gene matches.

This rearrangement joins TRBV28 to TRBJ2-3; no firm D call. V shed 2 bases and J shed 3 bases, with 12 bases lying between them. Looked up from germline, CDR1 is MDHEN and CDR2 is SYDVKM. This CDR3 is built from 15 residues. In nucleotides, the CDR3 is TGTGCCAGCAGTTTAGTACAGATAGTAACAGATACGCAGTATTTT. It encodes CASSLVQIVTDTQYF.

This clone was counted between two and nine times. The same CDR3 can be traced to other DNA sequences in this sample. The rearrangement joins TRBV19 to TRBJ1-6; TRBD1 aligns across 8 bases. This CDR3 region has 15 residues. CDR1 and CDR2 from the germline V gene are LNHDA and SQIVND (reference sequence). V lost 3 bases to trimming and J lost 7 bases; unmatched junction nucleotides: 5. The CDR3 region is CASSIFTGGNSPLHF. CDR3 DNA sequence: TGTGCCAGTAGTATTTTCACAGGGGGAAATTCACCCCTCCACTTT. Full variable domain (rest looked up from reference TRBV19 and TRBJ1-6): DGGITQSPKYLFRKEGQNVTLSCEQNLNHDAMYWYRQDPGQGLRLIYYSQIVNDFQKGDIAEGYSVSREKKESFPLTVTSAQKNPTAFYLCASSIFTGGNSPLHFGNGTRLTVT.

The gene calls are TRBV5-6 and TRBJ2-1; TRBD1 matches at 8 bases. The germline CDR1 and CDR2 sequences are SGHDT and YYEEEE. CDR3 size: 12 residues. V lost 7 bases to trimming and J lost 9 bases; unmatched junction nucleotides: 6. DNA for the CDR3: TGTGCCAGCGTCCAGGGGGCAAGTGAGCAGTTCTTC. Translated: CASVQGASEQFF. Full variable domain (outside the CDR3, taken from reference TRBV5-6 and TRBJ2-1): DAGVTQSPTHLIKTRGQQVTLRCSPKSGHDTVSWYQQALGQGPQFIFQYYEEEERQRGNFPDRFSGHQFPNYSSELNVNALLLGDSALYLCASVQGASEQFFGPGTRLTVL.

V is TRBV6-5 and J is TRBJ2-1; D gene ambiguous. CDR3 length equals 11 residues. Germline CDR1 reads MNHEY; CDR2 reads SVGAGI. V lost 2 bases, J lost 9 bases, and 5 bases lay in between. CDR3 coding DNA: TGTGCCAGCAGTTACCTCCGTGAGCAGTTCTTC. Protein product: CASSYLREQFF.

The chain couples TRBV5-1 to TRBJ2-7, with TRBD1 matching 8 bases. Germline V gives CDR1 SGHRS, CDR2 YFSETQ. V shed 0 bases, J shed 4 bases, and the junction held 12 bases outside the gene matches. The CDR3 totals 17 residues. The CDR3 region is CASSLASARQGWYEQYF. The CDR3 DNA reads TGCGCCAGCAGCTTGGCCTCGGCTCGACAGGGGTGGTACGAGCAGTACTTC.

The chain couples TRBV30 to TRBJ1-1; no definite D call. This CDR3 spans 13 amino acids. Germline assignment: CDR1 GTSNPN and CDR2 SVGIG (reference sequence). Trimming removed 4 bases at V and 6 bases at J, with 15 bases between. The CDR3 nucleotides are TGTGCCTGGAAATTCGAGGGTCTCGCTGAAGCTTTCTTT. Translating it yields CAWKFEGLAEAFF.

Only a few counts were recorded for this clone. The gene calls are TRBV4-2 and TRBJ2-5, with 8 nucleotides matching TRBD2. The CDR3 loop spans 13 amino acids. The germline CDR1 and CDR2 sequences are LGHNA and YNFKEQ. V trimming: 4 bases; J trimming: 9 bases; junction bases outside the gene matches: 7. The CDR3 DNA is TGTGCCAGCAGCCCGGGACTAGACGAAGCCCAGTACTTC. This gives the protein CASSPGLDEAQYF.

The J gene is TRBJ2-6, the V gene TRBV19; TRBD2 is a possible D gene (6 bases). Trimming took off 7 bases at V and 2 bases at J, with 9 bases between the two ends. The germline V gene encodes CDR1 LNHDA and CDR2 SQIVND (reference sequence). The CDR3 spans 14 residues. Here the CDR3 DNA reads TGTGCCAGTACCCGGAGGGCTGGGGCCAACGTCCTGACTTTC. Its protein is CASTRRAGANVLTF.

V and J are TRBV6-6 and TRBJ2-2; D unclear. Germline loops: CDR1 MNHNY, CDR2 SVGAGI (reference sequence). V was pared by 8 bases and J by 5 bases, with 12 bases between. CDR3 length equals 13 residues. CDR3 sequence (DNA): TGTGCCAGCTTGCCTAGGGAAACCGGGGAGCTGTTTTTT. Residues: CASLPRETGELFF.

This chain links TRBV27 with TRBJ1-2; D remains unclear. Germline V gene data show CDR1 as MNHEY and CDR2 as SMNVEV (reference sequence). Between the trimmed V and J ends, which lost 5 bases and 6 bases, there was a span of 13 bases. This CDR3 has 13 amino acids. The CDR3: CASSKEVGHGYTF. CDR3 bases: TGTGCCAGCAGTAAGGAGGTGGGCCATGGCTACACCTTC.